This T cell receptor beta chain was profiled in a study of follicular helper T cells after annual influenza vaccination. Study-wide context: After each seasonal flu vaccination, blood came on days 0, 7 and 28. Across the 2013-2014, 2014-2015 and 2015-2016 vaccination seasons, some subjects were resampled.

The CDR3 contains 17 residues. The V segment lost 2 bases and the J segment 7 bases; nucleotides outside the gene matches: 12. CDR1 is SGHRS, CDR2 YFSETQ, per germline. The data were produced by immunoSEQ multiplex PCR, yet TCRdb's version contains in-frame clones alone and is incomplete. The table records more than 5,500 clones, 65% to 90% of them present only once. Time point in this sample: 2015-2016 season, 7 days after influenza vaccination. The rearrangement uses TRBV5-1 and TRBJ2-1, with 10 bases aligning to TRBD1. The sequence came from an adult who received the influenza vaccine. The sequences come from CXCR5- memory CD4+ T cells sorted from blood, collected 7 days after influenza vaccination. The CDR3 DNA sequence: TGCGCCAGCAGCTTAATTATTGGGACAGGGGAAGGGAATGAGCAGTTCTTC. Translating it yields CASSLIIGTGEGNEQFF.